This passage covers 5 T cell receptor beta chains from one sample sequenced in a study of blood T cell repertoires in COVID-19. The assay was immunoSEQ multiplex PCR, and TCRdb's table has in-frame clones only and misses some. This sample carries 150,000 to 200,000 clones, 80% of them seen once, and the ten largest clones take 6.5%. The source material was peripheral blood. The receptors here all came from a man aged 65 to 85 with active or convalescent COVID-19.

This chain links TRBV10-3 with TRBJ2-7; 9 nucleotides agree with TRBD2. The CDR3 consists of 14 residues. J was trimmed by 4 bases and V by 2 bases; bases with no gene match: 3. The V gene's germline CDR1 is ENHRY and CDR2 SYGVKD. CDR3 amino acids: CAISEGSGRYEQYF. The CDR3 DNA is TGTGCCATCAGTGAGGGAAGCGGGAGGTACGAGCAGTACTTC.

The chain has TRBV2 and TRBJ1-5; D is possibly TRBD1 (6 bases). The germline CDR1 and CDR2 sequences are SNHLY and FYNNEI. V lost 5 bases to trimming and J lost 5 bases, with 16 bases between them. The CDR3 contains 15 residues. The CDR3 DNA follows: TGTGCCAGCAGTAGGGAAGGGGGGGAGGATCAGCCCCAGCATTTT. It translates to CASSREGGEDQPQHF.

V and J are TRBV5-1 and TRBJ2-1; 7 bases agree with TRBD1. Germline values: CDR1 SGHRS, CDR2 YFSETQ. The CDR3 has 17 residues. J lost 1 base, V lost 4 bases, and 11 bases had no gene match. The CDR3, as DNA: TGCGCCAGCAGCCCTCTGAGACCGGGACAGTCCTACAATGAGCAGTTCTTC. The encoded protein is CASSPLRPGQSYNEQFF.

V is TRBV5-1 and J is TRBJ2-7; no firm D call. V lost 0 bases and J 1 base, leaving 8 bases between the germline ends. The germline V gene has CDR1 SGHRS and CDR2 YFSETQ. The CDR3 loop spans 14 amino acids. This CDR3 reads CASSLELPSYEQYF. CDR3 nucleotide sequence: TGCGCCAGCAGCTTGGAGCTACCTTCCTACGAGCAGTACTTC.

V gene TRBV6-2 or TRBV6-3 combines with J gene TRBJ1-2, with D hard to call. Germline loops: CDR1 MNHEY, CDR2 SVGEGT. CDR3 length: 15 amino acids. Trimming removed 4 bases from V and 4 bases from J, with 16 bases in between. CDR3 protein: CASSFDIVGGYGYTF. The CDR3 DNA reads as TGTGCCAGCAGTTTCGACATTGTCGGAGGCTATGGCTACACCTTC.